This T cell receptor (beta chain) was obtained from a study of response to subunit inactivated influenza vaccine. General study results and limits: The authors put forward the suggestion that each seasonal influenza vaccination may bring in only a limited number of new T cells.

The CDR3 is 16 amino acids. CDR1 and CDR2 (germline): DFQATT, SNEGSKA (reference sequence). Deletions cut 0 bases from V and 2 bases from J, with 17 bases between. This clonotype turned up a few times. No antigen is known for it. TCRdb fed the RT-PCR reads into MiXCR, producing one record per CDR3 protein. The table lists under 550,000 distinct CDR3 sequences, less than 7.5% of them singletons. This clonotype originated in a man in his fifties or sixties who received an inactivated influenza vaccine. This sequence joins TRBV20-1 and TRBJ2-7; D is ambiguous. This specimen consisted of PBMCs from blood, obtained roughly 24 months after vaccination. CDR3 sequence (DNA): TGCAGTGCTAGAGAAATACAGCGATCCCTTCCCTACGAGCAGTACTTC. Translation: CSAREIQRSLPYEQYF.